This TCR beta chain was found in a study of shared clonotypes between healthy human individuals. Study-wide background: Per-donor plates numbered three CD4 naive, three CD4 memory, two CD8 naive and one CD8 memory. Study findings and constraints: Generation probabilities of non-shared clonotypes were lower (relative to those shared by all four donors).

Negatively enriched CD4+ T cells were divided by CD45RA into naive and memory. Germline V gene sequence: CDR1 SGHNT, CDR2 YENEEA. CDR3 length equals 14 residues. V was pared by 3 bases and J by 2 bases, with 8 bases between. The method was immunoSEQ multiplex PCR; TCRdb's version includes in-frame clones alone and lacks a portion of them. This table holds roughly 2.5 million clones, 90% to 95% found once. With regard to this clone: Its cognate antigen is unknown.

The sequenced material came from naive CD4+ T cells sorted from blood. Subset defined: CD45RA+ positively selected. This TCR was recovered from a man aged 18 to 35 in good health. The chain employs TRBV11-3 and TRBJ1-5; D is unresolved. The CDR3 coding sequence is TGTGCCAGCAGCTTTATAGGGCGCAATCAGCCCCAGCATTTT. It yields the protein CASSFIGRNQPQHF.